The next 16 T cell receptor beta chains were all read from a single sample in a study of response to subunit inactivated influenza vaccine. Each CDR3 protein is one row after TCRdb ran MiXCR on the RT-PCR reads. The data hold 500,000 or so distinct CDR3 sequences, with 16% observed a single time. Sequencing used CD4+ T cells sorted from PBMCs, obtained 23 months after vaccination. These receptors all stem from a man in his fifties or sixties who received an inactivated influenza vaccine.

The chain combines TRBV5-5 with TRBJ2-3; 9 nucleotides line up with TRBD2. The CDR3 length is 17 residues. The germline V gene has CDR1 SGHKS and CDR2 YYEKEE (reference sequence). The junction had 11 bases not matched to a gene; V was cut back by 4 bases and J by 2 bases. The CDR3 spells CASSPAGGRALTDTQYF. The CDR3, as DNA: TGTGCCAGCAGCCCAGCGGGCGGGAGGGCCCTCACAGATACGCAGTATTTT.

The J gene is TRBJ1-4, the V gene TRBV3-1, with TRBD1 matching 7 bases. The CDR3 length is 14 residues. Germline CDR1 is LGHDT and CDR2 is YNNKEL (reference sequence). Trimming took 4 bases from V and 8 from J; bases not matched to a gene: 7. The CDR3 loop is CASSRNPTGEKLFF. In nucleotides, the CDR3 is TGTGCCAGCAGCCGAAATCCGACAGGGGAAAAACTGTTTTTT.

The gene calls are TRBV12-3 or TRBV12-4 and TRBJ1-5, with a possible D match to TRBD1 (6 bases). The length of the CDR3 is 15 residues. Trimming took 2 bases from V and 6 from J, leaving 14 bases between them. CDR3 sequence reads: CASSLSSGASQPQHF. The CDR3 bases are TGTGCCAGCAGTTTAAGTTCAGGGGCAAGTCAGCCCCAGCATTTT.

This clonotype was detected a few times. The chain uses TRBV4-3 and TRBJ2-3; TRBD2 aligns across 9 bases. J gave up 6 bases and V 0 bases, and 7 bases lay outside the gene matches. CDR1 and CDR2 from the germline V gene are LGHNA and YSLEER. The CDR3 spans 16 residues. CDR3 sequence (DNA): TGCGCCAGCAGCCAAGATTTTGGCGGGGGGGCGGATACGCAGTATTTT. Translated, it gives CASSQDFGGGADTQYF.

The J gene is TRBJ2-1, the V gene TRBV24-1, with 7 positions matching TRBD2. Per germline, CDR1 KGHDR and CDR2 SFDVKD. The V and J ends lost 6 bases and 0 bases, in that order; junction bases with no gene match: 7. CDR3 length equals 16 residues. This CDR3 is CATSPGRGLSYNEQFF. The CDR3 bases are TGTGCCACCAGTCCGGGGAGGGGACTCTCCTACAATGAGCAGTTCTTC.

This clonotype occurred many times. The chain combines TRBV12-3 or TRBV12-4 with TRBJ1-6; possibly TRBD1 for D (5 bases). V lost 5 bases, J lost 14 bases, and 16 bases lay in between. CDR3 length equals 13 residues. CDR3 nucleotide sequence: TGTGCCAGCAGTCAAGGGACGGGTCAAACCCTCCACTTT. This translates into CASSQGTGQTLHF.

This clonotype was counted between two and nine times. This rearrangement joins TRBV5-1 to TRBJ2-5, with D tentatively TRBD1 (6 bases). The CDR3 loop spans 15 amino acids. V lost 2 bases to trimming and J lost 1 base, with 12 bases between them. Germline values: CDR1 SGHRS, CDR2 YFSETQ. The CDR3 coding sequence is TGCGCCAGCAGCTTCAAGACAGGCGTCCAAGAGACCCAGTACTTC. Amino acids: CASSFKTGVQETQYF.

The V gene is TRBV20-1, the J gene TRBJ1-1; no clear D gene. This CDR3 contains 14 residues. V gave up 7 bases and J gave up 1 base, with 16 bases separating them. The germline gives CDR1 DFQATT, CDR2 SNEGSKA (reference sequence). CDR3 protein: CSVSEAWQNTEAFF. CDR3 DNA: TGCAGTGTAAGCGAGGCCTGGCAGAACACTGAAGCTTTCTTT.

The J gene is TRBJ2-3, the V gene TRBV10-2, with TRBD2 as a possible D gene (5 bases). This CDR3 has 14 amino acids. Germline values: CDR1 WSHSY, CDR2 SAAADI. With 8 bases removed from V and 1 base from J, the gap between germline ends came to 13 bases. In DNA, the CDR3 is TGCGCCAGCGTGGGCCGGGGTGGCACAGATACGCAGTATTTT. Encoded protein: CASVGRGGTDTQYF.

This clonotype was counted between two and nine times. The gene calls are TRBV10-3 and TRBJ2-3, with 16 bases that match TRBD2. V lost 7 bases and J lost 4; bases outside the gene matches: 11. This CDR3 is built from 18 residues. The germline V gene has CDR1 ENHRY and CDR2 SYGVKD. The CDR3: CAITRQGLAGGRADTQYF. CDR3 nucleotide sequence: TGTGCCATCACACGCCAGGGACTAGCGGGGGGGCGCGCAGATACGCAGTATTTT.

V is TRBV20-1 and J is TRBJ1-2, with D uncertain. V was clipped by 5 bases and J by 2 bases, with 9 bases between them. The CDR3 loop spans 12 amino acids. The germline V gene encodes CDR1 DFQATT and CDR2 SNEGSKA (reference sequence). This CDR3 reads CSAPEVNYGYTF. The DNA for the CDR3 is TGCAGTGCTCCCGAGGTGAACTATGGCTACACCTTC.

The sample holds a few counts of this clonotype. The chain links TRBV25-1 to TRBJ1-2; D perhaps matches TRBD1 (6 bases). The length of the CDR3 is 13 residues. Germline V gene sequence: CDR1 MGHDK, CDR2 SYGVNS. Trimming took 0 bases from V and 7 from J, leaving 9 bases between them. This chain's CDR3 is CASSEYRGGGYTF. The CDR3, as DNA: TGTGCCAGCAGTGAATACAGGGGCGGTGGCTACACCTTC.

This clonotype was seen many times. The rearrangement uses TRBV12-3 or TRBV12-4 and TRBJ1-3, with TRBD1 matching 8 bases. Trimming removed 7 bases from V and 2 bases from J; junction bases left unmatched: 4. This CDR3 is built from 14 residues. The DNA for the CDR3 is TGTGCCAGCAACCAACAGGGGGCTGGAAACACCATATATTTT. This sequence encodes CASNQQGAGNTIYF.

CDR3 loop: CASSYGGSAEAFF. CDR3 sequence (DNA): TGTGCCAGCAGTTACGGGGGTTCCGCTGAAGCTTTCTTT. The chain links TRBV6-6 to TRBJ1-1; maybe TRBD1 (5 bases). The V end lost 2 bases, the J end lost 6 bases, and 10 bases lay between the germline ends. The CDR3 runs to 13 residues. CDR1 and CDR2 (germline): MNHNY, SVGAGI (reference sequence).

This clonotype was seen at least ten times. The chain links TRBV15 to TRBJ2-1; no firm D call. This CDR3 is 16 amino acids long. Per the germline V gene, CDR1 is LNHNV and CDR2 is YYDKDF (reference sequence). V was trimmed by 0 bases and J by 6 bases, leaving 15 bases between them. For the CDR3, the DNA is TGTGCCACCAGCAGAGATCTGGGCCCTGGGATCAATGAGCAGTTCTTC. Protein product: CATSRDLGPGINEQFF.

This clonotype was detected ten times or more. V usage is TRBV28 and J usage is TRBJ2-1; 14 bases agree with TRBD2. Germline lookup yields CDR1 MDHEN and CDR2 SYDVKM. CDR3 size: 17 residues. Losses at the gene ends were 7 bases for V and 0 bases for J; bases not matched to a gene: 5. The chain's CDR3 is CASTGTSGRVSYNEQFF. The CDR3, as DNA: TGTGCCAGCACCGGGACTAGCGGGAGAGTCTCCTACAATGAGCAGTTCTTC.